These 11 T cell receptor beta chains were sequenced from one sample in a study of blood T cell repertoires in COVID-19. Only in-frame clones appear in the TCRdb table, and some are missing; sequencing was by immunoSEQ multiplex PCR. The sample holds a few hundred thousand clones; about 86% are singletons and the top ten take 7.5% to 10%. Sample: peripheral blood. All receptors derive from a man older than 75 with acute or convalescent COVID-19.

The chain combines TRBV5-4 with TRBJ2-1; 7 nucleotides align to TRBD2. CDR3 length: 13 amino acids. The germline V gene encodes CDR1 SGHNT and CDR2 YYREEE (reference sequence). Trimming cost V 3 bases and J 8 bases; bases outside gene matches: 5. CDR3 bases: TGTGCCAGCAGCTCGGGCCTAGCGGATGAGCAGTTCTTC. It is translated as CASSSGLADEQFF.

The chain is built from TRBV2 and TRBJ1-5; D perhaps matches TRBD1 (6 bases). Per the germline V gene, CDR1 is SNHLY and CDR2 is FYNNEI. Trimming removed 6 bases at V and 7 bases at J, with 13 bases between. CDR3 size: 13 residues. As DNA, the CDR3 is TGTGCCAGCAGGGACAGCCCTTGGCAGCCCCAGCATTTT. It specifies CASRDSPWQPQHF.

This clone has only one observation. The J gene is TRBJ2-1, the V gene TRBV24-1; the match to TRBD2 covers 8 bases. The CDR3 contains 16 residues. CDR1 is KGHDR, CDR2 SFDVKD, per germline. Germline trimming cut 6 bases from V and 4 bases from J; bases unmatched to any gene: 10. This CDR3 is CATSSGGGHIYNEQFF. The CDR3 DNA reads TGTGCCACCAGTTCAGGCGGGGGGCACATTTACAATGAGCAGTTCTTC.

This chain uses TRBV7-9 with TRBJ1-2, with 8 bases fitting TRBD1. The germline CDR1 and CDR2 sequences are SEHNR and FQNEAQ (reference sequence). V shed 5 bases and J 2 bases; nucleotides not matched to a gene: 10. The CDR3 length is 16 residues. The chain's CDR3 is CASSPPRAGGNYGYTF. As DNA, the CDR3 is TGTGCCAGCAGCCCCCCGCGGGCAGGGGGCAACTATGGCTACACCTTC.

The sample holds one count of this clone. J is TRBJ2-2 and V is TRBV19; 9 nucleotides agree with TRBD2. The germline CDR1 and CDR2 sequences are LNHDA and SQIVND (reference sequence). Germline trimming cut 5 bases from V and 3 bases from J; bases unmatched to any gene: 7. The CDR3 covers 16 residues. In nucleotides, the CDR3 is TGTGCCAGTAGTCACGGACTAGCGATTGACACCGGGGAGCTGTTTTTT. Translating it yields CASSHGLAIDTGELFF.

V usage is TRBV7-9 and J usage is TRBJ1-4, with D possibly matching TRBD1 (6 bases). Per the germline V gene, CDR1 is SEHNR and CDR2 is FQNEAQ (reference sequence). The CDR3 is 12 residues long. Trimming removed 5 bases from V and 8 bases from J, with 9 bases in between. CDR3 DNA: TGTGCCAGCAGCCTCCAGGGGGAAAAACTGTTTTTT. Translated, it gives CASSLQGEKLFF.

This chain uses TRBV30 with TRBJ1-2; tentative D call: TRBD1 (6 bases). V gave up 1 base and J gave up 3 bases, with 15 bases separating them. The CDR3 length is 15 residues. The germline gives CDR1 GTSNPN, CDR2 SVGIG (reference sequence). The CDR3 DNA sequence: TGTGCCTGGAGTGCCGGGGGGGCCAAGCACTATGGCTACACCTTC. It is translated as CAWSAGGAKHYGYTF.

This sequence joins TRBV24-1 and TRBJ2-3; 8 bases are shared with TRBD2. CDR1 KGHDR and CDR2 SFDVKD come from the germline V gene. The length of the CDR3 is 15 residues. Germline trimming cut 8 bases from V and 1 base from J; bases unmatched to any gene: 7. Here the CDR3 DNA reads TGTGCCACCACCCAAGGAGCGGGAGGCACAGATACGCAGTATTTT. Encoded protein: CATTQGAGGTDTQYF.

The gene calls are TRBV28 and TRBJ2-1, with D hard to call. V was cut by 10 bases and J by 0 bases, with 4 bases left in between. Germline CDR1 and CDR2: MDHEN and SYDVKM. The CDR3 length is 11 residues. The CDR3 loop reads CATYSYNEQFF. DNA of the CDR3: TGTGCCACCTACTCCTACAATGAGCAGTTCTTC.

The V gene is TRBV5-1, the J gene TRBJ2-7; D may be TRBD2 (6 bases). V lost 4 bases and J 6 bases, leaving 11 bases between the germline ends. Germline V lookup: CDR1 SGHRS, CDR2 YFSETQ. This CDR3 region has 12 residues. The DNA of the CDR3 is TGCGCCAGCAGCCGGGACTTACTCGAGCAGTACTTC. Amino acids: CASSRDLLEQYF.

V usage is TRBV6-5 and J usage is TRBJ2-6; D is uncertain. Germline CDR1 reads MNHEY; CDR2 reads SVGAGI. The CDR3 runs 15 residues. The germline V and J ends were trimmed by 6 bases and 0 bases, with 9 bases remaining between them. CDR3 in DNA: TGTGCCAGCAGCCTCAGAATCTCTGGGGCCAACGTCCTGACTTTC. This translates into CASSLRISGANVLTF.